Each of the 25 T cell receptor beta chains below was sequenced from the same sample in a study of long-term antiretroviral therapy in people with HIV. It was version v3.0 of the immunoSEQ assay that was run at survey level. Data came from immunoSEQ multiplex PCR; TCRdb stores just in-frame clones and leaves some out. The repertoire holds 35,000 to 50,000 clones, with around 86% as singletons. Sample: unsorted PBMCs, taken 0.1 years before starting antiretroviral therapy. These receptors all come from a woman in her forties or fifties with HIV.

This chain uses TRBV6-1 with TRBJ1-4; no firm D call. In germline, CDR1 is MNHNS, CDR2 SASEGT. The CDR3 totals 12 residues. The ends were cut back, 6 bases at V and 8 bases at J, with 10 bases in the middle. CDR3 amino acids: CASSELNEKLFF. Here the CDR3 DNA reads TGTGCCAGCAGCGAACTGAACGAAAAACTGTTTTTT.

This clone was seen only once. The V call is TRBV7-2, the J call TRBJ2-7; 9 bases line up with TRBD2. Germline V gene sequence: CDR1 SGHTA, CDR2 FQGNSA. The CDR3 is 14 amino acids. V shed 3 bases and J 0 bases; nucleotides not matched to a gene: 0. CDR3 amino acids: CASSLTSGSYEQYF. CDR3 bases: TGTGCCAGCAGCTTGACTAGCGGCTCCTACGAGCAGTACTTC.

V gene TRBV27 combines with J gene TRBJ2-5; 15 bases match TRBD2. J gave up 7 bases and V 6 bases, and 6 bases lay outside the gene matches. Germline-derived CDR1 and CDR2 are MNHEY and SMNVEV (reference sequence). The CDR3 length is 15 residues. The CDR3 DNA sequence: TGTGCCAGCAGGCGGACTAGCGGGGGGGGAGGGACCCAGTACTTC. It specifies CASRRTSGGGGTQYF.

This rearrangement joins TRBV27 to TRBJ2-1; 7 bases fit TRBD2. Germline V gives CDR1 MNHEY, CDR2 SMNVEV (reference sequence). V gave up 6 bases and J gave up 7 bases; unmatched junction bases: 9. The CDR3 runs to 14 residues. The CDR3 DNA sequence: TGTGCCAGCAGCAGTGGGGGGGGGAGGAATGAGCAGTTCTTC. It is translated as CASSSGGGRNEQFF.

V is TRBV9 and J is TRBJ1-4; unclear D gene. Trimming stripped 0 bases from V and 7 bases from J, with 13 bases between. The length of the CDR3 is 15 residues. CDR1 and CDR2 (germline): SGDLS, YYNGEE. The CDR3 protein is CASSVGGQVVEKLFF. The CDR3 DNA reads TGTGCCAGCAGCGTAGGAGGGCAGGTGGTTGAAAAACTGTTTTTT.

The genes are TRBV5-6 and TRBJ2-5; a possible D gene is TRBD2 (5 bases). Between the trimmed V and J ends, which lost 5 bases and 2 bases, there was a span of 10 bases. The length of the CDR3 is 13 residues. CDR1 and CDR2 (germline): SGHDT, YYEEEE. CDR3: CASSRTAQETQYF. The CDR3 region has the DNA TGTGCCAGCAGTCGGACTGCACAAGAGACCCAGTACTTC.

J is TRBJ2-7 and V is TRBV7-8; D gene uncertain. CDR3 length equals 13 residues. Trimming removed 0 bases at V and 3 bases at J, with 6 bases between. Per the germline V gene, CDR1 is SGHVS and CDR2 is FQNEAQ. The CDR3 sequence is CASSLAFFYEQYF. DNA for the CDR3: TGTGCCAGCAGCTTAGCGTTCTTCTACGAGCAGTACTTC.

V is TRBV7-3 and J is TRBJ2-2, with TRBD2 matching 13 bases. Trimming took 5 bases from V and 7 from J; bases not matched to a gene: 7. Germline-derived CDR1 and CDR2 are SGHTA and FQGTGA. The CDR3 sequence is 16 residues long. CDR3 sequence: CASSPRTSGGYGELFF. Written as DNA, the CDR3 is TGTGCCAGCAGCCCCCGGACTAGCGGGGGCTACGGGGAGCTGTTTTTT.

The genes are TRBV4-1 and TRBJ1-1; 9 positions match TRBD1. The CDR3 loop spans 17 amino acids. Germline CDR1 MGHRA, CDR2 YSYEKL. J was trimmed by 1 base and V by 1 base; bases with no gene match: 7. The CDR3 loop reads CASSQGRTGDPNTEAFF. CDR3 in DNA: TGCGCCAGCAGCCAAGGACGGACAGGGGATCCGAACACTGAAGCTTTCTTT.

This chain uses TRBV19 with TRBJ1-2; 7 bases agree with TRBD1. V lost 0 bases, J lost 4 bases, and 8 bases stayed unmatched. In germline, CDR1 is LNHDA, CDR2 SQIVND (reference sequence). The CDR3 sequence is 16 residues long. The chain's CDR3 is CASSIDNDRAGYGYTF. As DNA, the CDR3 is TGTGCCAGTAGTATAGACAACGACAGGGCTGGCTATGGCTACACCTTC.

The sample holds one count of this clone. This chain uses TRBV6-1 with TRBJ1-5, with D hard to call. Trimming removed 4 bases from V and 7 bases from J, with 23 bases in between. The length of the CDR3 is 17 residues. Germline loops: CDR1 MNHNS, CDR2 SASEGT. The CDR3 DNA reads as TGTGCCAGCAGTGTGGGGTTGGGGAACAGAGACCCCCAGCCCCAGCATTTT. Amino acid sequence: CASSVGLGNRDPQPQHF.

This clone was picked up a small number of times. The chain recombines TRBV15 with TRBJ1-2; a possible D gene is TRBD1 (6 bases). The CDR3 extends over 14 amino acids. The germline CDR1 and CDR2 sequences are LNHNV and YYDKDF (reference sequence). The ends were cut back, 1 base at V and 8 bases at J, with 14 bases in the middle. Here the CDR3 DNA reads TGTGCCACCAGCAGAGGAGGGGGTTCAATCGGCTACACCTTC. Protein product: CATSRGGGSIGYTF. The complete variable domain, with remaining parts taken from reference TRBV15 and TRBJ1-2, reads DAMVIQNPRYQVTQFGKPVTLSCSQTLNHNVMYWYQQKSSQAPKLLFHYYDKDFNNEADTPDNFQSRRPNTSFCFLDIRSPGLGDTAMYLCATSRGGGSIGYTFGSGTRLTVV.

The rearrangement links TRBV5-1 to TRBJ1-4; perhaps TRBD1 as D (5 bases). The V end lost 0 bases, the J end lost 0 bases, and 6 bases lay between the germline ends. Germline V gives CDR1 SGHRS, CDR2 YFSETQ. The CDR3 has 15 amino acids. The CDR3 nucleotides are TGCGCCAGCAGCTTGGAAGGGGCAACTAATGAAAAACTGTTTTTT. This translates into CASSLEGATNEKLFF. Looking up the rest from reference TRBV5-1 and TRBJ1-4 gives the full variable domain: KAGVTQTPRYLIKTRGQQVTLSCSPISGHRSVSWYQQTPGQGLQFLFEYFSETQRNKGNFPGRFSGRQFSNSRSEMNVSTLELGDSALYLCASSLEGATNEKLFFGSGTQLSVL.

The chain recombines TRBV4-3 with TRBJ2-7; TRBD1 aligns across 8 bases. In germline, CDR1 is LGHNA, CDR2 YSLEER. The CDR3 length is 12 residues. Germline trimming cut 4 bases from V and 6 bases from J; bases unmatched to any gene: 2. Here the CDR3 DNA reads TGCGCCAGCAGCCCCACAGGGGGCGAGCAGTACTTC. Encoded protein: CASSPTGGEQYF.

This clone came up a few times. The chain links TRBV10-2 to TRBJ1-2, with a weak D call TRBD1 (5 bases). Germline-derived CDR1 and CDR2 are WSHSY and SAAADI. CDR3 length: 13 residues. Trimming cost V 4 bases and J 4 bases, with 10 bases left between them. In DNA, the CDR3 is TGCGCCAGCAGTGGGGGCCTTGGCTATGGCTACACCTTC. It is translated as CASSGGLGYGYTF.

The chain is built from TRBV7-9 and TRBJ1-1, with D perhaps matching TRBD1 (5 bases). Trimming removed 5 bases at V and 4 bases at J, with 14 bases between. Germline V gene lookup returns CDR1 SEHNR and CDR2 FQNEAQ (reference sequence). This CDR3 region has 14 residues. Here the CDR3 DNA reads TGTGCCAGCAGCCCCCAGGGTTCTAGCACTGAAGCTTTCTTT. Its protein is CASSPQGSSTEAFF.

J is TRBJ2-3 and V is TRBV7-2, with 7 bases aligning to TRBD2. This CDR3 contains 15 residues. V dropped 1 base and J dropped 2; count of bases not matched to a gene: 3. Germline V lookup: CDR1 SGHTA, CDR2 FQGNSA. CDR3 amino acids: CASSLGRGDTDTQYF. The CDR3, as DNA: TGTGCCAGCAGCTTAGGCCGGGGGGACACAGATACGCAGTATTTT.

The rearrangement links TRBV6-1 to TRBJ2-3; 7 bases are shared with TRBD1. V lost 6 bases and J lost 1; bases outside the gene matches: 7. The CDR3 is 15 residues long. CDR1 is MNHNS, CDR2 SASEGT, per germline. The chain's CDR3 is CASSKTGWGTDTQYF. In DNA, the CDR3 is TGTGCCAGCAGCAAGACAGGGTGGGGCACAGATACGCAGTATTTT.

CDR3 sequence (DNA): TGTGCCAGTAGTATAGAGAGCGGGGGGGCCTCCTACAATGAGCAGTTCTTC. This codes for CASSIESGGASYNEQFF. The J gene is TRBJ2-1, the V gene TRBV19; 10 bases fit TRBD2. Germline loops: CDR1 LNHDA, CDR2 SQIVND (reference sequence). The V segment lost 0 bases and the J segment 0 bases; nucleotides outside the gene matches: 2. The CDR3 is 17 residues long.

This sequence joins TRBV7-9 and TRBJ1-6, with D perhaps TRBD1 (6 bases). V was pared by 0 bases and J by 6 bases, with 15 bases between. Germline V lookup: CDR1 SEHNR, CDR2 FQNEAQ (reference sequence). The CDR3 is 17 residues long. The CDR3 DNA follows: TGTGCCAGCAGCTTAGCGGGGCAGGGAGGGGGTAATTCACCCCTCCACTTT. Its protein product is CASSLAGQGGGNSPLHF.

The chain recombines TRBV15 with TRBJ2-5; the match to TRBD1 covers 8 bases. Trimming took 2 bases from V and 3 from J; bases not matched to a gene: 5. Germline V CDR1 and CDR2: LNHNV, YYDKDF (reference sequence). The CDR3 contains 15 residues. This chain's CDR3 is CATSRWTGTEETQYF. CDR3 in DNA: TGTGCCACCAGCAGATGGACAGGGACCGAAGAGACCCAGTACTTC.

This clone was observed a single time. The chain employs TRBV12-5 and TRBJ1-4; tentative D call: TRBD1 (6 bases). Trimming took 4 bases from V and 2 from J, leaving 14 bases between them. This CDR3 is built from 16 residues. The germline gives CDR1 LGHNT, CDR2 FRNRAP. The CDR3 coding sequence is TGTGCTAGTGGTTCCTGGGGGGCCGGGACTAATGAAAAACTGTTTTTT. Protein sequence: CASGSWGAGTNEKLFF.

By sample share, this clone is medium-sized. The gene calls are TRBV4-2 and TRBJ1-6; D is unclear. The germline V and J ends were trimmed by 0 bases and 1 base, with 10 bases remaining between them. CDR3 length equals 17 residues. From germline, CDR1 is LGHNA and CDR2 YNFKEQ. The CDR3 nucleotides are TGTGCCAGCAGCCAAGATTTTCCCGTGTCCTATAATTCACCCCTCCACTTT. Protein product: CASSQDFPVSYNSPLHF.

By its share, this clone is medium-sized. This rearrangement joins TRBV15 to TRBJ1-6; tentatively, D is TRBD1 (5 bases). Germline values: CDR1 LNHNV, CDR2 YYDKDF (reference sequence). Trimming shortened V by 10 bases and J by 4 bases, and 14 bases separated the two germline ends. The CDR3 is 14 amino acids. In DNA form, the CDR3 reads TGTGCCATTCAAGGGGAGGGGTATAATTCACCCCTCCACTTT. Residues: CAIQGEGYNSPLHF.

This chain uses TRBV7-9 with TRBJ1-5; a weak D match, TRBD1 (6 bases). The ends were cut back, 2 bases at V and 0 bases at J, with 11 bases in the middle. Per germline, CDR1 SEHNR and CDR2 FQNEAQ (reference sequence). The CDR3 sequence is 16 residues long. The chain's CDR3 is CASSLRGSDSNQPQHF. The CDR3 DNA reads TGTGCCAGCAGCTTAAGGGGGTCGGATAGCAATCAGCCCCAGCATTTT. Together with reference TRBV7-9 and TRBJ1-5, the CDR3 gives the full variable domain: DTGVSQNPRHKITKRGQNVTFRCDPISEHNRLYWYRQTLGQGPEFLTYFQNEAQLEKSRLLSDRFSAERPKGSFSTLEIQRTEQGDSAMYLCASSLRGSDSNQPQHFGDGTRLSIL.